Shown below are 26 T cell receptor beta chains from a single sample sequenced in a study of control samples from healthy donors and cancer patients. Profiled with immunoSEQ multiplex PCR; TCRdb holds only in-frame clones, not every one. The sample consists of fewer than 300,000 clones, roughly 80% of them appearing once. Sequenced input: PBMCs. These receptors all stem from a woman aged 55-69 years with lung cancer.

CDR3 residues: CASTWSGTDTQYF. The DNA for the CDR3 is TGTGCCAGTACGTGGTCGGGCACAGATACGCAGTATTTT. The V gene is TRBV19, the J gene TRBJ2-3; D remains ambiguous. CDR3 length: 13 residues. The V end lost 7 bases, the J end lost 1 base, and 9 bases lay between the germline ends. The germline gives CDR1 LNHDA, CDR2 SQIVND (reference sequence).

A remark on this clone: Compared with germline, one end of the junction differs, possibly owing to a read error. The chain employs TRBV7-7 and TRBJ2-1; unclear D gene. Germline V gives CDR1 SSHAT, CDR2 FNYEAQ (reference sequence). The CDR3 is 17 amino acids. Here the CDR3 reads CASSSTLQWSSYNEQFF. CDR3 in DNA: TGTGCTAGCAGCTCCACTTTACAGTGGAGCTCCTACAATGAGCAGTTCTTC.

With regard to this clone: Other nucleotide sequences in the sample specify the same CDR3. This chain uses TRBV2 with TRBJ2-3; D is possibly TRBD2 (6 bases). The germline gives CDR1 SNHLY, CDR2 FYNNEI. Trimming pared 3 bases from V and 2 bases from J, leaving 15 bases between. CDR3 size: 16 residues. Written as DNA, the CDR3 is TGTGCCAGCAGTGATTTCCTAGCGCGGATCACAGATACGCAGTATTTT. Translating it yields CASSDFLARITDTQYF.

The V and J genes are TRBV27 and TRBJ1-1; 9 bases fit TRBD1. This CDR3 contains 15 residues. V shed 3 bases and J 10 bases; nucleotides not matched to a gene: 12. From germline, CDR1 is MNHEY and CDR2 SMNVEV (reference sequence). The CDR3 loop is CASSFRPGQGAGAFF. The CDR3 region has the DNA TGTGCCAGCAGTTTCCGCCCGGGACAGGGAGCTGGAGCTTTCTTT.

The rearrangement uses TRBV7-3 and TRBJ2-1, with TRBD2 matching 8 bases. CDR1 is SGHTA, CDR2 FQGTGA, per germline. The CDR3 contains 17 residues. The V segment lost 2 bases and the J segment 5 bases; nucleotides outside the gene matches: 11. The CDR3 spells CASSLGSGVLGDNEQFF. CDR3 bases: TGTGCCAGCAGCTTAGGTAGCGGGGTCCTAGGCGACAATGAGCAGTTCTTC. Drawing the rest from reference TRBV7-3 and TRBJ2-1, the complete variable domain is GAGVSQTPSNKVTEKGKYVELRCDPISGHTALYWYRQSLGQGPEFLIYFQGTGAADDSGLPNDRFFAVRPEGSVSTLKIQRTERGDSAVYLCASSLGSGVLGDNEQFFGPGTRLTVL.

This chain links TRBV18 with TRBJ1-3, with D perhaps matching TRBD1 (5 bases). Germline V gives CDR1 KGHSH, CDR2 LQKENI. CDR3 length equals 15 residues. V dropped 5 bases and J dropped 0 bases, with 11 bases sitting between them. CDR3 nucleotide sequence: TGTGCCAGCTCAGCCGGGACCAACTCTGGAAACACCATATATTTT. Translation: CASSAGTNSGNTIYF.

Only a few counts were recorded for this clone. The chain couples TRBV5-1 to TRBJ1-1; no reliable D call. Germline V gives CDR1 SGHRS, CDR2 YFSETQ. Trimming shortened V by 1 base and J by 1 base, and 8 bases separated the two germline ends. This CDR3 is built from 14 residues. This CDR3 is CASSLTQTNTEAFF. CDR3 sequence (DNA): TGCGCCAGCAGCTTGACACAGACGAACACTGAAGCTTTCTTT.

J is TRBJ2-3 and V is TRBV7-3; 13 bases align to TRBD2. After removal of 5 bases from V and 1 base from J, the junction contained 6 bases not matched to a gene. The germline V gene encodes CDR1 SGHTA and CDR2 FQGTGA. This CDR3 spans 17 amino acids. In DNA, the CDR3 is TGTGCCAGCAGCGCACAACTAGCGGGAGGGGGCACAGATACGCAGTATTTT. It yields the protein CASSAQLAGGGTDTQYF. Drawing the rest from reference TRBV7-3 and TRBJ2-3, the complete variable domain is GAGVSQTPSNKVTEKGKYVELRCDPISGHTALYWYRQSLGQGPEFLIYFQGTGAADDSGLPNDRFFAVRPEGSVSTLKIQRTERGDSAVYLCASSAQLAGGGTDTQYFGPGTRLTVL.

This clone was recorded a few times. This chain joins TRBV6-1 and TRBJ2-1; 7 bases align to TRBD2. This CDR3 has 15 residues. Per germline, CDR1 MNHNS and CDR2 SASEGT. V shed 2 bases and J 4 bases; nucleotides not matched to a gene: 5. This CDR3 reads CASSERPGGYNEQFF. The CDR3 DNA reads as TGTGCCAGCAGTGAACGTCCGGGGGGTTACAATGAGCAGTTCTTC.

This chain links TRBV7-9 with TRBJ1-4, with TRBD1 as a possible D gene (5 bases). Trimming removed 5 bases at V and 10 bases at J, with 11 bases between. Germline CDR1 and CDR2: SEHNR and FQNEAQ (reference sequence). The CDR3 consists of 12 residues. The CDR3 loop reads CASSAEGVKLFF. The CDR3 bases are TGTGCCAGCAGCGCAGAAGGGGTAAAACTGTTTTTT. The full variable domain, completed using reference TRBV7-9 and TRBJ1-4, is DTGVSQNPRHKITKRGQNVTFRCDPISEHNRLYWYRQTLGQGPEFLTYFQNEAQLEKSRLLSDRFSAERPKGSFSTLEIQRTEQGDSAMYLCASSAEGVKLFFGSGTQLSVL.

This rearrangement joins TRBV11-1 to TRBJ2-7, with TRBD2 matching over 11 bases. Germline assignment: CDR1 SGHAT and CDR2 FQDESV (reference sequence). The CDR3 is 15 residues long. The V segment lost 4 bases and the J segment 5 bases; nucleotides outside the gene matches: 7. The CDR3 region is CASSSQLAGADEQYF. For the CDR3, the DNA is TGTGCCAGCAGCTCACAACTAGCGGGAGCTGACGAGCAGTACTTC. Complete variable domain (other parts from reference TRBV11-1 and TRBJ2-7): EAEVAQSPRYKITEKSQAVAFWCDPISGHATLYWYRQILGQGPELLVQFQDESVVDDSQLPKDRFSAERLKGVDSTLKIQPAELGDSAMYLCASSSQLAGADEQYFGPGTRLTVT.

CDR3 DNA sequence: TGTGCCAGCAGTCGCGGACTAGGGAACTACGAGCAGTACTTC. This sequence encodes CASSRGLGNYEQYF. The rearrangement links TRBV28 to TRBJ2-7; 7 nucleotides match TRBD2. The V segment lost 5 bases and the J segment 3 bases; nucleotides outside the gene matches: 7. Germline V lookup: CDR1 MDHEN, CDR2 SYDVKM. The CDR3 has 14 amino acids.

The chain combines TRBV6-6 with TRBJ1-3; the D is unclear. Germline values: CDR1 MNHNY, CDR2 SVGAGI (reference sequence). This CDR3 region has 15 residues. The V and J ends lost 4 bases and 1 base respectively, with 11 bases between them. The CDR3 nucleotides read TGTGCCAGCAGTTTCCCGTCCACGTCTGGAAACACCATATATTTT. Translation gives CASSFPSTSGNTIYF.

In this sample, this clone turned up a few times. The genes are TRBV6-1 and TRBJ1-4, with a tentative D call TRBD1 (5 bases). Germline CDR1 and CDR2: MNHNS and SASEGT. The V end was cut by 4 bases, the J end by 4 bases, with 19 bases between. The CDR3 contains 17 residues. The CDR3 here is CASSALGTANYNEKLFF. The CDR3, as DNA: TGTGCCAGCAGTGCGTTGGGGACGGCGAATTATAATGAAAAACTGTTTTTT.

V and J are TRBV11-2 and TRBJ2-3; TRBD2 is a possible D gene (6 bases). The V end lost 3 bases, the J end lost 4 bases, and 14 bases lay between the germline ends. This CDR3 comprises 15 residues. The germline V gene encodes CDR1 SGHAT and CDR2 FQNNGV. In nucleotides, the CDR3 is TGTGCCAGCAGCTTGGGGACTGTAATAGCAGATACGCAGTATTTT. It codes for CASSLGTVIADTQYF.

This chain joins TRBV9 and TRBJ1-4; D gene ambiguous. This CDR3 spans 14 amino acids. Deletions cut 0 bases from V and 5 bases from J, with 8 bases between. Germline assignment: CDR1 SGDLS and CDR2 YYNGEE. The CDR3 bases are TGTGCCAGCAGCGTAGACACCGTAAATGAAAAACTGTTTTTT. Its translation is CASSVDTVNEKLFF.

The chain couples TRBV20-1 to TRBJ1-5; 9 positions match TRBD1. Germline trimming cut 4 bases from V and 2 bases from J; bases unmatched to any gene: 9. This CDR3 is 16 amino acids long. Germline loops: CDR1 DFQATT, CDR2 SNEGSKA (reference sequence). The CDR3 spells CSANDIRTGGNQPQHF. In DNA form, the CDR3 reads TGCAGTGCTAATGACATAAGGACAGGGGGCAATCAGCCCCAGCATTTT.

V is TRBV5-1 and J is TRBJ2-7; possibly TRBD1 or TRBD2 for D (6 bases each). Trimming took 4 bases from V and 2 from J, leaving 16 bases between them. The CDR3 is 15 residues long. The germline CDR1 and CDR2 sequences are SGHRS and YFSETQ. The DNA for the CDR3 is TGCGCCAGCAGCCTACGGGGGCCAGAAGCCTACGAGCAGTACTTC. It translates to CASSLRGPEAYEQYF.

V is TRBV3-1 (or the pseudogene TRBV3-2) and J is TRBJ1-2; a possible D gene is TRBD1 (5 bases). Trimming cost V 0 bases and J 5 bases, with 13 bases left between them. The CDR3 is 15 residues long. CDR1 and CDR2 from the germline V gene are LGHDT and YNNKEL (reference sequence). This CDR3 is CASSQDLTDTYGYTF. CDR3 DNA: TGTGCCAGCAGCCAAGATCTAACGGACACTTATGGCTACACCTTC.

The V gene is TRBV5-1, the J gene TRBJ2-5, with 9 bases that match TRBD2. Germline CDR1 SGHRS, CDR2 YFSETQ. This CDR3 has 15 amino acids. The V segment lost 1 base and the J segment 11 bases; nucleotides outside the gene matches: 12. CDR3 DNA: TGCGCCAGCAGCTTGCGTGTCGGGCTAGCGGGGCCTCAGTACTTC. As protein: CASSLRVGLAGPQYF.

CDR3 amino acids: CACLRGDTQYF. In nucleotides, the CDR3 is TGTGCCTGTCTCCGGGGGGATACGCAGTATTTT. The chain combines TRBV30 with TRBJ2-3; the D gene is possibly TRBD2 (6 bases). CDR3 length: 11 amino acids. Germline lookup yields CDR1 GTSNPN and CDR2 SVGIG (reference sequence). The V gene lost 6 bases and the J gene lost 6 bases, with 10 bases spanning the gap.

The table lists this clone with a few counts. V usage is TRBV27 and J usage is TRBJ1-6; the match to TRBD1 covers 8 bases. The germline gives CDR1 MNHEY, CDR2 SMNVEV (reference sequence). CDR3 length: 16 amino acids. V lost 5 bases and J lost 5; bases outside the gene matches: 8. The CDR3 nucleotides read TGTGCCAGCAGTATGATTTACAGGGGGGATAATTCACCCCTCCACTTT. This sequence encodes CASSMIYRGDNSPLHF.

CDR3 coding DNA: TGTGCCATCAGTGAGTCTTCGGACACTGAAGCTTTCTTT. Translating it yields CAISESSDTEAFF. The chain recombines TRBV10-3 with TRBJ1-1, with unresolved D. Germline values: CDR1 ENHRY, CDR2 SYGVKD. The CDR3 contains 13 residues. Between the trimmed V and J ends, which lost 0 bases and 3 bases, there was a span of 5 bases.

The chain links TRBV5-4 to TRBJ2-5; D gene uncertain. Germline CDR1 and CDR2: SGHNT and YYREEE (reference sequence). The germline V and J ends were trimmed by 0 bases and 0 bases, with 6 bases remaining between them. CDR3 length equals 14 residues. CDR3 coding DNA: TGTGCCAGCAGCTTGGGAACTAACCAAGAGACCCAGTACTTC. Protein product: CASSLGTNQETQYF.

As for this clone: Other DNA sequences of this sample code for an identical CDR3. J is TRBJ2-1 and V is TRBV5-1; D remains ambiguous. Germline CDR1 reads SGHRS; CDR2 reads YFSETQ. Trimming took off 0 bases at V and 0 bases at J, with 7 bases between the two ends. CDR3 length equals 15 residues. Here the CDR3 reads CASSLEGSSYNEQFF. The CDR3 nucleotides read TGCGCCAGCAGCTTGGAAGGCAGCTCCTACAATGAGCAGTTCTTC.

This clone was seen a single time. This chain links TRBV7-9 with TRBJ2-4, with D maybe TRBD2 (6 bases). V lost 5 bases and J 15 bases, leaving 17 bases between the germline ends. Germline V gene sequence: CDR1 SEHNR, CDR2 FQNEAQ (reference sequence). The CDR3 covers 12 residues. The CDR3 here is CASSPEGPEWYF. The CDR3 nucleotides read TGTGCCAGCAGCCCGGAGGGCCCTGAGTGGTACTTC.